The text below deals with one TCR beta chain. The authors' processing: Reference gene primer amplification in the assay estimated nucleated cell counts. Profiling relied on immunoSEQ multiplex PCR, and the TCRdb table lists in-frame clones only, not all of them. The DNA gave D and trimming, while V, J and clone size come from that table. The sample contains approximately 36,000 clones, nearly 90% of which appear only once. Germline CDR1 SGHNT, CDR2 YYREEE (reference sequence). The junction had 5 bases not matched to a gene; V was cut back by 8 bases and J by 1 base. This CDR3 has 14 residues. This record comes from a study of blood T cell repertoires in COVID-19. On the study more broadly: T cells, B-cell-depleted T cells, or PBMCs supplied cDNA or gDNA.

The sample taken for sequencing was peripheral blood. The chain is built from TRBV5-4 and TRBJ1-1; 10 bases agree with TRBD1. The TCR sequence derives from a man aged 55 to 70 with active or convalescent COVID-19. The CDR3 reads CASLRQGANTEAFF. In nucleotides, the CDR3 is TGTGCCAGTTTAAGACAGGGGGCGAACACTGAAGCTTTCTTT.